Shown below are 17 T cell receptor beta chains from a single sample sequenced in a study of T cell changes during pregnancy in multiple sclerosis. The repertoire was sequenced with immunoSEQ multiplex PCR; TCRdb's copy has only in-frame clones and lacks some. Here the sample spans 40,000 to 60,000 clones, roughly 90% being singletons. The specimen comprised peripheral blood, sampled in the first trimester of pregnancy. Receptors were obtained from a female donor in good health, enrolled as a control in a pregnancy study.

This clone was counted a single time. The chain carries TRBV6-4 and TRBJ2-7, with TRBD1 identical over 8 bases. The CDR3 runs 14 residues. CDR1 is MRHNA and CDR2 is SNTAGT in the germline V gene. Losses at the gene ends were 7 bases for V and 4 bases for J; bases not matched to a gene: 9. The CDR3 is CASISGQGKYEQYF. DNA for the CDR3: TGTGCCAGCATTTCTGGACAGGGCAAGTACGAGCAGTACTTC.

This sequence joins TRBV9 and TRBJ2-3; D is unclear. Trimming pared 0 bases from V and 0 bases from J, leaving 8 bases between. Looked up from germline, CDR1 is SGDLS and CDR2 is YYNGEE. This CDR3 comprises 15 residues. CDR3 DNA: TGTGCCAGCAGCGTAGGTCTAGAAAGCACAGATACGCAGTATTTT. Translated, it gives CASSVGLESTDTQYF.

The J gene is TRBJ1-2, the V gene TRBV2; 9 bases line up with TRBD1. The CDR3 spans 15 residues. With 7 bases clipped from V and 8 bases from J, the junction kept 14 bases outside the gene matches. The germline gives CDR1 SNHLY, CDR2 FYNNEI. The DNA of the CDR3 is TGTGCCAGCACCTCGGAACAGGGGGCTCCCCAGGGCTACACCTTC. Protein sequence: CASTSEQGAPQGYTF.

CDR3 in DNA: TGTGCCAGCAGCCTGGACAGGTACCAAGAGACCCAGTACTTC. It is translated as CASSLDRYQETQYF. V is TRBV5-4 and J is TRBJ2-5, with 7 bases fitting TRBD1. The V gene's germline CDR1 is SGHNT and CDR2 YYREEE (reference sequence). The V gene end was trimmed by 4 bases and the J gene end by 0 bases; junction bases not matched to a gene: 3. CDR3 length: 14 amino acids.

The chain carries TRBV5-1 and TRBJ2-3; 9 positions agree with TRBD2. The V and J ends lost 5 bases and 0 bases, in that order; junction bases with no gene match: 10. Germline CDR1 is SGHRS and CDR2 is YFSETQ. There are 17 residues in the CDR3. The CDR3 is CASRVPRAGGSTDTQYF. The CDR3 region has the DNA TGCGCCAGCAGAGTCCCTAGAGCGGGGGGTAGCACAGATACGCAGTATTTT.

This chain joins TRBV28 and TRBJ2-1, with unresolved D. This CDR3 comprises 13 residues. Between the trimmed V and J ends, which lost 10 bases and 0 bases, there was a span of 10 bases. Per germline, CDR1 MDHEN and CDR2 SYDVKM. The CDR3 region is CAIPSSSYNEQFF. Written as DNA, the CDR3 is TGTGCCATTCCTTCGAGCTCCTACAATGAGCAGTTCTTC.

V and J are TRBV30 and TRBJ2-7; a weak D match, TRBD1 (6 bases). The CDR3 covers 12 residues. Germline lookup yields CDR1 GTSNPN and CDR2 SVGIG (reference sequence). Trimming removed 0 bases at V and 4 bases at J, with 7 bases between. This CDR3 reads CAWSVTGYEQYF. The CDR3 nucleotides are TGTGCCTGGAGTGTAACAGGGTACGAGCAGTACTTC. Variable domain in full (rest from reference TRBV30 and TRBJ2-7): SQTIHQWPATLVQPVGSPLSLECTVEGTSNPNLYWYRQAAGRGLQLLFYSVGIGQISSEVPQNLSASRPQDRQFILSSKKLLLSDSGFYLCAWSVTGYEQYFGPGTRLTVT.

This chain uses TRBV10-2 with TRBJ2-3; unclear D gene. With 5 bases removed from V and 7 bases from J, the gap between germline ends came to 7 bases. The length of the CDR3 is 11 residues. Germline CDR1 WSHSY, CDR2 SAAADI. The CDR3 spells CASSTVNTQYF. As DNA, the CDR3 is TGCGCCAGCAGTACGGTTAATACGCAGTATTTT.

This clone occurred a few times. The V and J genes are TRBV2 and TRBJ2-6; D perhaps matches TRBD1 (6 bases). The CDR3 is 16 residues long. V dropped 5 bases and J dropped 4 bases, with 15 bases sitting between them. CDR1 is SNHLY and CDR2 is FYNNEI in the germline V gene. In DNA form, the CDR3 reads TGTGCCAGCAGTAAAAACAGGGTGAGAGGGGCCAACGTCCTGACTTTC. It codes for CASSKNRVRGANVLTF. Together with reference TRBV2 and TRBJ2-6, the CDR3 gives the full variable domain: EPEVTQTPSHQVTQMGQEVILRCVPISNHLYFYWYRQILGQKVEFLVSFYNNEISEKSEIFDDQFSVERPDGSNFTLKIRSTKLEDSAMYFCASSKNRVRGANVLTFGAGSRLTVL.

This chain uses TRBV27 with TRBJ2-1, with 9 bases lining up with TRBD2. The trim removed 8 bases at V and 2 bases at J, leaving 10 bases unmatched. CDR1 is MNHEY and CDR2 is SMNVEV in the germline V gene (reference sequence). This CDR3 is built from 16 residues. CDR3 protein: CASGRDSGGTYNEQFF. In DNA, the CDR3 is TGTGCCAGCGGCAGAGATAGCGGGGGTACCTACAATGAGCAGTTCTTC.

The chain employs TRBV4-3 and TRBJ2-7, with TRBD1 identical over 8 bases. Germline V gene data show CDR1 as LGHNA and CDR2 as YSLEER. Trimming took 1 base from V and 5 from J; bases not matched to a gene: 7. This CDR3 spans 15 amino acids. This CDR3 reads CASSQVTGGSDEQYF. As DNA, the CDR3 is TGCGCCAGCAGCCAAGTCACAGGGGGGAGCGACGAGCAGTACTTC.

The chain combines TRBV6-1 with TRBJ2-5, with TRBD2 matching 9 bases. CDR3 length: 15 amino acids. The J segment lost 2 bases and the V segment lost 6 bases, leaving 7 bases of the junction unmatched. Germline CDR1 is MNHNS and CDR2 is SASEGT. The CDR3 sequence is CASSPLAGVQETQYF. The DNA for the CDR3 is TGTGCCAGCAGCCCCTTAGCGGGGGTTCAAGAGACCCAGTACTTC.

The J gene is TRBJ1-5, the V gene TRBV7-9; 7 bases match TRBD1. The CDR3 is made up of 14 amino acids. Germline V gene sequence: CDR1 SEHNR, CDR2 FQNEAQ (reference sequence). The junction had 4 bases not matched to a gene; V was cut back by 5 bases and J by 3 bases. CDR3 residues: CASSETGTNQPQHF. CDR3 nucleotide sequence: TGTGCCAGCAGCGAGACAGGGACCAATCAGCCCCAGCATTTT.

This chain joins TRBV11-2 and TRBJ2-5; the D gene is possibly TRBD2 (5 bases). Trimming cost V 5 bases and J 3 bases, with 10 bases left between them. This CDR3 has 13 amino acids. CDR1 is SGHAT and CDR2 is FQNNGV in the germline V gene. The CDR3 DNA sequence: TGTGCCAGCAGCCCCGGAGGCGAAGAGACCCAGTACTTC. Its protein product is CASSPGGEETQYF.

The chain links TRBV30 to TRBJ2-1; D remains unclear. The CDR3 is 13 amino acids. V lost 0 bases to trimming and J lost 10 bases, with 13 bases between them. Germline V gene data show CDR1 as GTSNPN and CDR2 as SVGIG (reference sequence). The CDR3 protein is CAWSVLIDSEQFF. The CDR3 bases are TGTGCCTGGAGTGTACTAATAGATTCAGAGCAGTTCTTC.

V usage is TRBV28 and J usage is TRBJ2-5; 7 bases map to TRBD1. Germline V CDR1 and CDR2: MDHEN, SYDVKM. The CDR3 is 14 residues long. V lost 5 bases to trimming and J lost 5 bases; unmatched junction nucleotides: 8. The CDR3 bases are TGTGCCAGCAGTATCGACAGGGCCCGGGAGACCCAGTACTTC. This translates into CASSIDRARETQYF.

This chain connects TRBV7-8 to TRBJ1-5; D ambiguous. The CDR3 sequence is 16 residues long. Germline lookup yields CDR1 SGHVS and CDR2 FQNEAQ. The ends were cut back, 1 base at V and 0 bases at J, with 10 bases in the middle. The CDR3 coding sequence is TGTGCCAGCAGCTTAGTGGCAGACTATAGCAATCAGCCCCAGCATTTT. This codes for CASSLVADYSNQPQHF.